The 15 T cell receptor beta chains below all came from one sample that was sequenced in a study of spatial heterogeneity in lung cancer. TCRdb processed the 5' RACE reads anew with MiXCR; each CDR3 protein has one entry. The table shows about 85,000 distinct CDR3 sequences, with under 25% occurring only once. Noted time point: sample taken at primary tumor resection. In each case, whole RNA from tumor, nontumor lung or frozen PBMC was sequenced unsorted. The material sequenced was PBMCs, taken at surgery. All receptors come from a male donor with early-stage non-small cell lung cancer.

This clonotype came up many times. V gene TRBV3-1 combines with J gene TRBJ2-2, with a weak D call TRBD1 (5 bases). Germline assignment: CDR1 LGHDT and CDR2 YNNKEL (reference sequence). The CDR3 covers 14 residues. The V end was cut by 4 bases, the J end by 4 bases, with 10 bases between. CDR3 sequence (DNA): TGTGCCAGCAGCCGTGGACAAGGCACCGGGGAGCTGTTTTTT. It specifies CASSRGQGTGELFF.

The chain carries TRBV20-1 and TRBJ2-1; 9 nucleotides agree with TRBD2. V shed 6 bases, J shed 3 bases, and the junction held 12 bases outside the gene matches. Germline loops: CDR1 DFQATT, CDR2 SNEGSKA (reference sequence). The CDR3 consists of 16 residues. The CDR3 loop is CSALRGSGGVYNEQFF. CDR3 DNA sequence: TGCAGTGCCTTAAGAGGTAGCGGGGGAGTCTACAATGAGCAGTTCTTC.

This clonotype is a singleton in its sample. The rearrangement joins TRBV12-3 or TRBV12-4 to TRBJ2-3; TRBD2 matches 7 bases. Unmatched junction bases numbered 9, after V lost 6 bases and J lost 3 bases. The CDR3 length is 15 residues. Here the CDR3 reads CASRRGAGRTDTQYF. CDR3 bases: TGTGCCAGCAGGAGGGGAGCGGGAAGGACAGATACGCAGTATTTT.

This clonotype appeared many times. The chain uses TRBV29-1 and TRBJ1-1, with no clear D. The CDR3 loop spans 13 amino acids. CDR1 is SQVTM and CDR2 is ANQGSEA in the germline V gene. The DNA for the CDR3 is TGCAGTACCTACCTTACACAAAACACTGAAGCTTTCTTT. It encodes CSTYLTQNTEAFF.

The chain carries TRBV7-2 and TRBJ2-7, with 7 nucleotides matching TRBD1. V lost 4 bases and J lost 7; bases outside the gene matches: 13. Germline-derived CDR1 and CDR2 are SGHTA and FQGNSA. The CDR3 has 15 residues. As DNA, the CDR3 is TGTGCCAGCAGCTCCCAATTGGACAGGTTTGAGGAGCAGTACTTC. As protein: CASSSQLDRFEEQYF.

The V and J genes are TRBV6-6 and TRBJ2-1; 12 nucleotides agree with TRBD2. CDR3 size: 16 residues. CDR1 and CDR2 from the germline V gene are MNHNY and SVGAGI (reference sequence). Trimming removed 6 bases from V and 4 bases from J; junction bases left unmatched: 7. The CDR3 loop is CASSPRTSGNYNEQFF. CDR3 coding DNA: TGTGCCAGCAGCCCTAGGACTAGCGGGAATTACAATGAGCAGTTCTTC.

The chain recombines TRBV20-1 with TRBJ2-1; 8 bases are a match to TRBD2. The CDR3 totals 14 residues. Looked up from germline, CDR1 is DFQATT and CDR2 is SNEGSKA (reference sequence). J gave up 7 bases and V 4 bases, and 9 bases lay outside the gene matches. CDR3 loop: CSATSGLGRNEQFF. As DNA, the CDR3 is TGCAGTGCTACTTCGGGACTAGGGAGAAATGAGCAGTTCTTC.

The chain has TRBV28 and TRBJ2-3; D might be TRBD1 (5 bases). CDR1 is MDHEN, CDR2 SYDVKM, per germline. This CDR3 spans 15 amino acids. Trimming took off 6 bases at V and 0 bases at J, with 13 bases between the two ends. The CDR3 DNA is TGTGCCAGCAGACCCGACGACAGTAGCACAGATACGCAGTATTTT. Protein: CASRPDDSSTDTQYF.

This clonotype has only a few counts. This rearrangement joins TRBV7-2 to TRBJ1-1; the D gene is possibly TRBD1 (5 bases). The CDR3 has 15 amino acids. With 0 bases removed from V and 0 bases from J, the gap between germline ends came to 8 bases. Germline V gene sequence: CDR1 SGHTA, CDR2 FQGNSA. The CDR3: CASSLAGTLNTEAFF. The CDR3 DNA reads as TGTGCCAGCAGCTTAGCAGGGACCTTGAACACTGAAGCTTTCTTT.

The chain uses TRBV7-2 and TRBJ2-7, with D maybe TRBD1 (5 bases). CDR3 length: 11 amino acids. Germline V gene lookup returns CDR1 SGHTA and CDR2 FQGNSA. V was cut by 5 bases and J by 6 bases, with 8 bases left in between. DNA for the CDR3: TGTGCCAGCAGCGCCAGGGTCGAGCAGTACTTC. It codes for CASSARVEQYF. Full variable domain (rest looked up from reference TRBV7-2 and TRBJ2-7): GAGVSQSPSNKVTEKGKDVELRCDPISGHTALYWYRQSLGQGLEFLIYFQGNSAPDKSGLPSDRFSAERTGGSVSTLTIQRTQQEDSAVYLCASSARVEQYFGPGTRLTVT.

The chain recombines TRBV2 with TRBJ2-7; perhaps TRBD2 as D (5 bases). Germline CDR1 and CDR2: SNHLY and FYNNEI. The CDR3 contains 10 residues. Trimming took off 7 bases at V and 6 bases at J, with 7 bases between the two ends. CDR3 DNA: TGTGCCAGCACGGCGGGCGAGCAGTACTTC. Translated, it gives CASTAGEQYF.

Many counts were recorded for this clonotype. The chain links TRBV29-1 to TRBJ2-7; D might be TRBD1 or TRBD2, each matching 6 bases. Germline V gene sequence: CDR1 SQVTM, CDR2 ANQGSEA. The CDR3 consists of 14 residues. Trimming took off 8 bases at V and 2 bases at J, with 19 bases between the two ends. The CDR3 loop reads CSIHLEGGAYEQYF. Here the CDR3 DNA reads TGCAGCATTCATTTGGAGGGGGGAGCCTACGAGCAGTACTTC.

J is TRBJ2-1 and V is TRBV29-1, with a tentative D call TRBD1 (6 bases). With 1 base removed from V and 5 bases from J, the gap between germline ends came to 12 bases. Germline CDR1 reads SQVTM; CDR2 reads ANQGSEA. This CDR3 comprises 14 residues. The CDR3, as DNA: TGCAGCGTTGAAGGGCTACAGGGCAACAATGAGCAGTTCTTC. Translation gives CSVEGLQGNNEQFF.

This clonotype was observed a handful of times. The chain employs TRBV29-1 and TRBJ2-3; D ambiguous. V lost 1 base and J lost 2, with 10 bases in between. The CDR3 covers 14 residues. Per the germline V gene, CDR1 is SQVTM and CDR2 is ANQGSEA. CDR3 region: CSVEGVDFTDTQYF. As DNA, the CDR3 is TGCAGCGTTGAAGGGGTAGACTTCACAGATACGCAGTATTTT.

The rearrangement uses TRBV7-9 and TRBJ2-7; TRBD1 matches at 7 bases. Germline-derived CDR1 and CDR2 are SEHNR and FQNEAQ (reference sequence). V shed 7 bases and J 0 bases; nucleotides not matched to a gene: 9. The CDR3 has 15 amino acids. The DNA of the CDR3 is TGTGCCAGCACCGCCCCCAGGGGGAGCTCCTACGAGCAGTACTTC. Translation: CASTAPRGSSYEQYF.